This entry lists 10 T cell receptor beta chains sequenced from one sample in a study of post-analysis software for immune sequencing data (dated by TCRdb to the mid-2010s). These TCRs' antigens remain unknown. Libraries came from PCR. Reads for this sample came from an Illumina HiSeq 2500. To reduce PCR and sequencing biases, unique molecular identifiers were built into the TCR beta cDNA libraries. TCRdb trimmed public reads at Q25 via fastp, called clones via MiXCR and kept in-frame beta chains. Each CDR3 protein appears once, grouped with its most common genes and DNA. Within this sample are roughly 700,000 distinct CDR3 sequences, with 30% of them counted one time only. Around 0.56% of the sample lies in the top ten. Broad study findings and their caveats: Significantly higher frequencies in patients than in controls were found for several TRBV segments, including TRBV5-6, TRBV5-1 and TRBV20-1.

The sequencing sample was made of blood. These receptors were collected from a girl aged 10-17 years with multiple sclerosis.

The chain couples TRBV29-1 to TRBJ2-7, with D tentatively TRBD1 or TRBD2 (7 bases each). The CDR3 sequence is 13 residues long. CDR1 and CDR2 from the germline V gene are SQVTM and ANQGSEA. With 7 bases removed from V and 5 bases from J, the gap between germline ends came to 18 bases. CDR3 nucleotide sequence: TGCAGCGGGGCAGGGGGGGAAAGGGACGAGCAGTACTTC. Translated: CSGAGGERDEQYF.

The chain links TRBV12-3 or TRBV12-4 to TRBJ1-2; D remains unclear. This CDR3 is built from 14 residues. V lost 1 base and J 10 bases, leaving 16 bases between the germline ends. Here the CDR3 DNA reads TGTGCCAGCAGTTTAGGAGGCAGTCAACATGACTACACCTTC. Its protein is CASSLGGSQHDYTF.

This clonotype was seen only a few times. The chain joins TRBV12-3 or TRBV12-4 to TRBJ2-2; D call uncertain. Trimming removed 3 bases from V and 3 bases from J, with 8 bases in between. This CDR3 region has 14 residues. The CDR3 protein is CASSLSSYTGELFF. CDR3 coding DNA: TGTGCCAGCAGTTTGTCCTCGTACACCGGGGAGCTGTTTTTT.

V usage is TRBV7-9 and J usage is TRBJ1-1, with D maybe TRBD1 (5 bases). The germline V and J ends were trimmed by 5 bases and 1 base, with 14 bases remaining between them. Per the germline V gene, CDR1 is SEHNR and CDR2 is FQNEAQ (reference sequence). This CDR3 comprises 15 residues. The CDR3 reads CASSPRVGGNTEAFF. The CDR3 DNA reads TGTGCCAGCAGCCCCCGTGTGGGGGGGAACACTGAAGCTTTCTTT.

The rearrangement links TRBV9 to TRBJ2-3; D might be TRBD2 (5 bases). CDR1 is SGDLS, CDR2 YYNGEE, per germline. The CDR3 extends over 14 amino acids. Trimming took 0 bases from V and 8 from J, leaving 13 bases between them. This CDR3 reads CASSVALKGGTQYF. The CDR3 bases are TGTGCCAGCAGCGTAGCCCTTAAAGGAGGTACGCAGTATTTT.

The chain links TRBV29-1 to TRBJ2-1, with 10 bases aligning to TRBD2. J gave up 6 bases and V 4 bases, and 3 bases lay outside the gene matches. The CDR3 is 13 amino acids. From germline, CDR1 is SQVTM and CDR2 ANQGSEA. The DNA for the CDR3 is TGCAGCGTTGCTAGCGGGAGCGTCAATGAGCAGTTCTTC. Amino acid sequence: CSVASGSVNEQFF.

The CDR3 DNA sequence: TGTGCCATCAGTGAGGATTGGGGTGCGAACAATCAGCCCCAGCATTTT. This translates into CAISEDWGANNQPQHF. The chain has TRBV10-3 and TRBJ1-5, with D uncertain. CDR3 size: 16 residues. The V gene's germline CDR1 is ENHRY and CDR2 SYGVKD. The germline V and J ends were trimmed by 2 bases and 3 bases, with 14 bases remaining between them.

The V call is TRBV12-3 or TRBV12-4, the J call TRBJ1-4; TRBD1 matches 7 bases. The CDR3 contains 14 residues. V shed 7 bases, J shed 4 bases, and the junction held 6 bases outside the gene matches. CDR3 loop: CASTNRGRNEKLFF. The CDR3 DNA sequence: TGTGCCAGCACAAACAGGGGACGTAATGAAAAACTGTTTTTT.

About this clonotype: A much more abundant neighbour one base away suggests this may be a read error. V usage is TRBV5-1 and J usage is TRBJ2-1; 11 nucleotides align to TRBD2. In germline, CDR1 is SGHRS, CDR2 YFSETQ. The CDR3 consists of 17 residues. J lost 0 bases, V lost 4 bases, and 6 bases had no gene match. The CDR3 reads CASSRGLAASSYNEQFF. In DNA form, the CDR3 reads TGCGCCAGCAGCCGGGGACTAGCGGCGAGCTCCTACAATGAGCAGTTCTTC.

The sample holds a few counts of this clonotype. This chain uses TRBV12-3 or TRBV12-4 with TRBJ1-1; D ambiguous. The V gene lost 10 bases and the J gene lost 3 bases, with 6 bases spanning the gap. This CDR3 comprises 10 residues. The CDR3 region has the DNA TGTGCCACATTCCACACTGAAGCTTTCTTT. This codes for CATFHTEAFF.